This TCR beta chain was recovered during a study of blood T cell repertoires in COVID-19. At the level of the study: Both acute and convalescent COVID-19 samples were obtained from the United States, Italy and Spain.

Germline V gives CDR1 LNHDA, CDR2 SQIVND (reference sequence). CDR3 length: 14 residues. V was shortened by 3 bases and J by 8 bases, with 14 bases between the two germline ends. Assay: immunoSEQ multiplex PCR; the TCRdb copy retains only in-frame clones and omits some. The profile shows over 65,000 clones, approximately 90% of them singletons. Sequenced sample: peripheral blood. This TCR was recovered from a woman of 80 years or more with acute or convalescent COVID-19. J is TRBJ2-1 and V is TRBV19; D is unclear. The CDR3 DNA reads TGTGCCAGTAGTATCCAGAACCTTCGGGATGAGCAGTTCTTC. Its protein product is CASSIQNLRDEQFF. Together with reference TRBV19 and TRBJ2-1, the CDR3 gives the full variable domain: DGGITQSPKYLFRKEGQNVTLSCEQNLNHDAMYWYRQDPGQGLRLIYYSQIVNDFQKGDIAEGYSVSREKKESFPLTVTSAQKNPTAFYLCASSIQNLRDEQFFGPGTRLTVL.